A single sample is the source of the 12 T cell receptor beta chains below, sequenced in a study of response to subunit inactivated influenza vaccine. Via MiXCR, TCRdb re-called the RT-PCR reads, giving one row per CDR3 protein. In the table there are about 580,000 distinct CDR3 sequences, 14% of which are singletons. This material consisted of PBMCs from blood, taken roughly 13 days after vaccination. The receptors derive from a man aged 50 to 60 who received an inactivated influenza vaccine.

There are many counts of this clonotype. This chain connects TRBV5-1 to TRBJ2-7; TRBD1 matches 9 bases. Germline loops: CDR1 SGHRS, CDR2 YFSETQ. The CDR3 spans 14 residues. Germline trimming cut 3 bases from V and 3 bases from J; bases unmatched to any gene: 4. The CDR3 sequence: CASSSRQGDYEQYF. CDR3 DNA sequence: TGCGCCAGCAGCTCGAGACAGGGGGACTACGAGCAGTACTTC.

This clonotype was counted a few times. V usage is TRBV6-1 and J usage is TRBJ2-1, with 7 positions matching TRBD1. Germline-derived CDR1 and CDR2 are MNHNS and SASEGT. The CDR3 totals 15 residues. The V gene end was trimmed by 7 bases and the J gene end by 2 bases; junction bases not matched to a gene: 8. The CDR3 reads CASTPGQRAYNEQFF. The CDR3 DNA follows: TGTGCCAGCACCCCGGGACAGCGCGCCTACAATGAGCAGTTCTTC.

Only a few counts were recorded for this clonotype. The genes are TRBV29-1 and TRBJ2-5; possibly TRBD2 for D (6 bases). Germline CDR1 SQVTM, CDR2 ANQGSEA. V was trimmed by 4 bases and J by 5 bases, leaving 14 bases between them. This CDR3 spans 13 amino acids. DNA for the CDR3: TGCAGCGTTGGAATTTCCAGCGGGGAGACCCAGTACTTC. It yields the protein CSVGISSGETQYF.

This clonotype has a count of ten or more. J is TRBJ2-3 and V is TRBV7-2; D may be TRBD2 (5 bases). This CDR3 is built from 13 residues. CDR1 is SGHTA, CDR2 FQGNSA, per germline. The V and J ends lost 11 bases and 1 base respectively, with 13 bases between them. The CDR3 loop is CAGGRPGTDTQYF. The CDR3 DNA sequence: TGTGCCGGAGGCCGACCCGGCACAGATACGCAGTATTTT.

This clonotype was seen a few times. The V call is TRBV18, the J call TRBJ1-1; D is possibly TRBD1 (5 bases). V lost 3 bases and J lost 8, with 22 bases in between. The germline V gene has CDR1 KGHSH and CDR2 LQKENI. The length of the CDR3 is 16 residues. The CDR3 DNA sequence: TGTGCCAGCTCACCCATTCCGGGACGCTCCTCAGGGGAAGCTTTCTTT. It codes for CASSPIPGRSSGEAFF.

This clonotype showed up just a few times. Here the CDR3 reads CASSPNPVVGEQYF. The CDR3 nucleotides read TGTGCCAGCTCACCAAACCCTGTAGTGGGCGAGCAGTACTTC. The V and J genes are TRBV18 and TRBJ2-7; D unclear. The ends were cut back, 2 bases at V and 6 bases at J, with 14 bases in the middle. The CDR3 sequence is 14 residues long. The germline gives CDR1 KGHSH, CDR2 LQKENI.

The chain combines TRBV7-2 with TRBJ2-3; a possible D gene is TRBD1 (6 bases). This CDR3 comprises 15 residues. Germline CDR1 reads SGHTA; CDR2 reads FQGNSA. V was trimmed by 5 bases and J by 2 bases, leaving 14 bases between them. DNA for the CDR3: TGTGCCAGCAGCCAAATACAGGGTACCACAGATACGCAGTATTTT. Residues: CASSQIQGTTDTQYF.

The sample holds a few counts of this clonotype. The rearrangement joins TRBV24-1 to TRBJ1-1; no definite D call. This CDR3 has 13 residues. Trimming took 2 bases from V and 4 from J, leaving 7 bases between them. Germline lookup yields CDR1 KGHDR and CDR2 SFDVKD. The CDR3 bases are TGTGCCACCAGTGATTATTTCGCCACTGAAGCTTTCTTT. Protein: CATSDYFATEAFF.

The chain links TRBV30 to TRBJ2-6, with 7 bases identical to TRBD1. This CDR3 comprises 16 residues. CDR1 is GTSNPN, CDR2 SVGIG, per germline (reference sequence). V gave up 2 bases and J gave up 2 bases; unmatched junction bases: 6. The CDR3 DNA follows: TGTGCCTGGAGTCTACAGGGGCCCCCTGGGGCCAACGTCCTGACTTTC. Translated: CAWSLQGPPGANVLTF.

This clonotype was found many times. The chain has TRBV4-3 and TRBJ2-7; D possibly corresponds to TRBD1 (6 bases). Between the trimmed V and J ends, which lost 4 bases and 7 bases, there was a span of 20 bases. Germline CDR1 is LGHNA and CDR2 is YSLEER. CDR3 length: 15 amino acids. The CDR3 sequence: CASSRVRDTRREQYF. The CDR3, as DNA: TGCGCCAGCAGCCGAGTCCGGGACACCCGTCGGGAGCAGTACTTC.

This clonotype was detected ten times or more. The V gene is TRBV6-2 or TRBV6-3, the J gene TRBJ2-3, with unresolved D. This CDR3 spans 14 amino acids. Germline CDR1 reads MNHEY; CDR2 reads SVGEGT. V dropped 6 bases and J dropped 0 bases, with 10 bases sitting between them. The CDR3 sequence: CASSRRPSTDTQYF. The CDR3 DNA follows: TGTGCCAGCAGCAGACGGCCTAGCACAGATACGCAGTATTTT.

There are many counts of this clonotype. The rearrangement uses TRBV12-3 or TRBV12-4 and TRBJ2-1; 13 bases are shared with TRBD2. This CDR3 is built from 20 residues. V trimming: 5 bases; J trimming: 0 bases; junction bases outside the gene matches: 13. DNA of the CDR3: TGTGCCAGCAGTCACCCCGGACTAGCGGGGGCCTCAAGCTCCTACAATGAGCAGTTCTTC. It encodes CASSHPGLAGASSSYNEQFF.